This TCR beta chain was sequenced for a study of identical twins. Germline values: CDR1 SEHNR, CDR2 FQNEAQ (reference sequence). The CDR3 spans 14 residues. V lost 5 bases, J lost 7 bases, and 5 bases stayed unmatched. TCRdb used MiXCR to reprocess the 5' RACE reads, holding one entry per CDR3 protein. The sample shows under 450,000 distinct CDR3 sequences, about a fifth of them seen only once. The sequenced sample consisted of naive T cells sorted from blood. The receptor's source is a man aged 45 to 65 in good health. V is TRBV7-9 and J is TRBJ2-4, with 10 bases identical to TRBD2. The CDR3 DNA reads TGTGCCAGCAGCCAAGCGGGAGGGCCGAACATTCAGTACTTC. It encodes CASSQAGGPNIQYF.